This T cell receptor beta chain derives from a study of cytomegalovirus exposure and HLA in healthy donors. Study-wide results and limits: Reportedly, TCR beta sequences accurately predicted HLA-A and HLA-B alleles in most subjects.

Regarding donors, all were healthy bone marrow donors. The V and J ends lost 1 base and 7 bases respectively, with 14 bases between them. The CDR3 covers 15 residues. Germline CDR1 is MGHRA and CDR2 is YSYEKL. PCR involved 60 Vbeta and 13 Jbeta primers. The assay was immunoSEQ multiplex PCR, and TCRdb's table has in-frame clones only and misses some. The data hold 100,000 to 150,000 clones, with about 80% observed a single time. A remark on this clone: Its matching antigen is unknown.

The material sequenced was PBMCs. The chain recombines TRBV4-1 with TRBJ1-3; no firm D call. This clonotype was sampled from a young man in good health and CMV-seronegative. The CDR3 region is CASSQVPGLGNTIYF. CDR3 nucleotides: TGCGCCAGCAGCCAAGTTCCGGGGTTGGGGAACACCATATATTTT.